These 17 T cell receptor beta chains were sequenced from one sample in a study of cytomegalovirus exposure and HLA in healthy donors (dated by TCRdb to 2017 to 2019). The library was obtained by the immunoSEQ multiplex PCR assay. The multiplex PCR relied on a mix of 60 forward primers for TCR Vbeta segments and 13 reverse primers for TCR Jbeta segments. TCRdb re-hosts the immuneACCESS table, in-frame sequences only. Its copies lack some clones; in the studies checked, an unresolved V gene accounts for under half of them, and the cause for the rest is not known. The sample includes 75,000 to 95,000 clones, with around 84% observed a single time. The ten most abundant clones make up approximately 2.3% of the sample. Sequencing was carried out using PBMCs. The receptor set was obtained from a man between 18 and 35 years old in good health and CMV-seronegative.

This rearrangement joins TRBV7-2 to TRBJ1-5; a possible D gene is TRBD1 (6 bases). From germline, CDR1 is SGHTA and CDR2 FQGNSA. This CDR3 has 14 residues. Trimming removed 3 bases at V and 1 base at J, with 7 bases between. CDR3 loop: CASSFRGSNQPQHF. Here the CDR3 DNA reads TGTGCCAGCAGCTTCAGGGGAAGCAATCAGCCCCAGCATTTT.

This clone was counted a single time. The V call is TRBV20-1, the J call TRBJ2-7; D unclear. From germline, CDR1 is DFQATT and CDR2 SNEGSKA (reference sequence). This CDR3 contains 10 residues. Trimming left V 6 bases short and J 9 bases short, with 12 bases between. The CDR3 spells CSAMKSPQYF. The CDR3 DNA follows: TGCAGTGCCATGAAGAGCCCGCAGTACTTC.

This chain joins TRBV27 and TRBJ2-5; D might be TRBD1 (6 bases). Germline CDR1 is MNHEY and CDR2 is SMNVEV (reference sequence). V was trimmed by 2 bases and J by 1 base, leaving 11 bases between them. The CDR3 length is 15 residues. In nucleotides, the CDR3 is TGTGCCAGCAGTTTACGGGGACATACCCAAGAGACCCAGTACTTC. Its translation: CASSLRGHTQETQYF.

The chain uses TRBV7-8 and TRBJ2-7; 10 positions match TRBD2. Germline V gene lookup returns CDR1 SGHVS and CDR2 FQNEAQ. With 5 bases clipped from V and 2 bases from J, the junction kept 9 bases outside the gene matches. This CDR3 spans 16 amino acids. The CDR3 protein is CASSPRTSGVTYEQYF. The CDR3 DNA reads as TGTGCCAGCAGCCCTCGGACTAGCGGTGTTACCTACGAGCAGTACTTC.

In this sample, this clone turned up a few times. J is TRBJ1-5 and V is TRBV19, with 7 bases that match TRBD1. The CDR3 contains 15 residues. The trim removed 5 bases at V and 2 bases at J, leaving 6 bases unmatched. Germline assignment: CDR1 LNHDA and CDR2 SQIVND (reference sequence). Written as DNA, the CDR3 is TGTGCCAGTAGTGTGAACAGGGGAGGCAATCAGCCCCAGCATTTT. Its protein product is CASSVNRGGNQPQHF. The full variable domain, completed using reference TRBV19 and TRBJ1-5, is DGGITQSPKYLFRKEGQNVTLSCEQNLNHDAMYWYRQDPGQGLRLIYYSQIVNDFQKGDIAEGYSVSREKKESFPLTVTSAQKNPTAFYLCASSVNRGGNQPQHFGDGTRLSIL.

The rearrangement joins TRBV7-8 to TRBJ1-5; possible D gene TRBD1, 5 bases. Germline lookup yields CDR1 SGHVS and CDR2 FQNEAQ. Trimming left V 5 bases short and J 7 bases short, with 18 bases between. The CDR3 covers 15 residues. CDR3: CASSAAPGVGQPQHF. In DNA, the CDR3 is TGTGCCAGCAGCGCGGCGCCGGGGGTAGGCCAGCCCCAGCATTTT.

CDR3 bases: TGTGCCAGCAGAAGAATACAGGGGCTCTACGAGCAGTACTTC. Its translation is CASRRIQGLYEQYF. The chain has TRBV27 and TRBJ2-7, with 7 bases fitting TRBD1. Germline values: CDR1 MNHEY, CDR2 SMNVEV (reference sequence). There are 14 residues in the CDR3. Trimming took 6 bases from V and 3 from J; bases not matched to a gene: 8.

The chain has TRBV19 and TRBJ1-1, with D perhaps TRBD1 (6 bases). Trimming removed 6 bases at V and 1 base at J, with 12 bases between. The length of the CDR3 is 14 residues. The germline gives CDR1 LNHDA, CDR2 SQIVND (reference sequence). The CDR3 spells CASSWGGANTEAFF. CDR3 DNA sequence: TGTGCCAGTAGCTGGGGGGGCGCGAACACTGAAGCTTTCTTT.

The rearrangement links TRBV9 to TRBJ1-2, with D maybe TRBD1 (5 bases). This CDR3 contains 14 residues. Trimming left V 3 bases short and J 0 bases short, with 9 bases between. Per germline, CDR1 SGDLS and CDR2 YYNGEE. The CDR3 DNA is TGTGCCAGCAGCGCCGGGGGAGCTAACTATGGCTACACCTTC. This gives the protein CASSAGGANYGYTF.

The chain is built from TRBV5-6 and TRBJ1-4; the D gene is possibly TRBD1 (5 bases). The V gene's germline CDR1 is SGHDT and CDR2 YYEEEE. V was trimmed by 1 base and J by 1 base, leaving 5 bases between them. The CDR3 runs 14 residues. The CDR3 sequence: CASSLTGTNEKLFF. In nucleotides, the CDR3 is TGTGCCAGCAGCTTGACAGGAACTAATGAAAAACTGTTTTTT.

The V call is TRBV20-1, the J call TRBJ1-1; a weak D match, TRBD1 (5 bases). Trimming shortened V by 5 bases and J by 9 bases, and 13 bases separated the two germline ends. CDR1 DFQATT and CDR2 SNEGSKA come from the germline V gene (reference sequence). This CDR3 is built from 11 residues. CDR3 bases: TGCAGTGCTCCCCGACAGAAAAAAGCTTTCTTT. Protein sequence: CSAPRQKKAFF.

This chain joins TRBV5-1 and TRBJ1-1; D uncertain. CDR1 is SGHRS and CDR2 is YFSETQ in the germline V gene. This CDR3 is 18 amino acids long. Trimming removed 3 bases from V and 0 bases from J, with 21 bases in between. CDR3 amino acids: CASSSPIGELPLNTEAFF. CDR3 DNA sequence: TGCGCCAGCAGCTCGCCTATCGGGGAATTGCCCCTGAACACTGAAGCTTTCTTT.

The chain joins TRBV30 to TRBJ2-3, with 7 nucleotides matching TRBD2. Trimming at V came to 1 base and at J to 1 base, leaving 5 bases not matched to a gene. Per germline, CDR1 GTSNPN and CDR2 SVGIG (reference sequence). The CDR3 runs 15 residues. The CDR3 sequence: CAWSEGGGGTDTQYF. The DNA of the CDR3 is TGTGCCTGGAGTGAGGGCGGGGGTGGCACAGATACGCAGTATTTT.

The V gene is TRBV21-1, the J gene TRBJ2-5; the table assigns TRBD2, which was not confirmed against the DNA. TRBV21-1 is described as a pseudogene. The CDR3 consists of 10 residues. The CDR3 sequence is CAGGGTPWNF. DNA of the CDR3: TGTGCCGGAGGTGGGACTCCTTGGAACTTC.

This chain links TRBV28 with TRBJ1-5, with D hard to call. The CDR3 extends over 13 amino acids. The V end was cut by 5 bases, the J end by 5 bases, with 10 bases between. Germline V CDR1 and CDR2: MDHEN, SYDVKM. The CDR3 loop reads CASSRLLDQPQHF. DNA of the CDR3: TGTGCCAGCAGTAGACTCCTGGATCAGCCCCAGCATTTT.

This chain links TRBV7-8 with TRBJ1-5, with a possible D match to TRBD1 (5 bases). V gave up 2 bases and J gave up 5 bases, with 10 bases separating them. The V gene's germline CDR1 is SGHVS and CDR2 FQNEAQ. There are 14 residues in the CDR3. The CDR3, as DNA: TGTGCCAGCAGCTTAACAGGTTCTTATCAGCCCCAGCATTTT. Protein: CASSLTGSYQPQHF. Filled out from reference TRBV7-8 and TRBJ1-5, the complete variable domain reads GAGVSQSPRYKVAKRGQDVALRCDPISGHVSLFWYQQALGQGPEFLTYFQNEAQLDKSGLPSDRFFAERPEGSVSTLKIQRTQQEDSAVYLCASSLTGSYQPQHFGDGTRLSIL.

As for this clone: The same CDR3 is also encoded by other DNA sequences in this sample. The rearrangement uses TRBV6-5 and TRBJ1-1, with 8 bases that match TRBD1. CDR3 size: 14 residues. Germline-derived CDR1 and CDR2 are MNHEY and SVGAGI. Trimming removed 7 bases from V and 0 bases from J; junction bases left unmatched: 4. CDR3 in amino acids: CASTEDRVNTEAFF. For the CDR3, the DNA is TGTGCCAGCACTGAGGACAGGGTGAACACTGAAGCTTTCTTT.